This T cell receptor (beta chain) was documented in a study of identifying expanded T cells in peripheral blood. Overall study results and limits: About 1.2 clones differed between technical replicates, versus around 16 and 19 over time.

Germline values: CDR1 SGHTA, CDR2 FQGNSA. CDR3 length equals 15 residues. Trimming took 6 bases from V and 3 from J; bases not matched to a gene: 2. Details on this clone: Its specificity is not known.

Generated by immunoSEQ multiplex PCR, the TCRdb table keeps only in-frame clones and is missing some. The top ten clones hold 12% to 15% of a sample with roughly 100,000 clones, about 91% of them seen once. The chain joins TRBV7-2 to TRBJ2-2; 12 bases align to TRBD2. This receptor was obtained from a person aged 18 to 75 in good health. Sequencing was carried out using blood. Here the CDR3 DNA reads TGTGCCAGCAGACGACTAGCGGGGGACACCGGGGAGCTGTTTTTT. Its protein is CASRRLAGDTGELFF.